This T cell receptor (beta chain) was recorded in a study of blood T cells in healthy people across ages (dated by TCRdb to about 2015). The study in broad terms: In model experiments, template switching captured about one uniquely barcoded TCR beta cDNA molecule for every two T cells. To track age-related changes in TCR beta repertoire diversity, the study relied on deep sequencing normalized with unique cDNA molecular identifiers. The donors were split into four age groups: young (average 16 years), middle-aged (39), aged (roughly 60) and long-lived (roughly 77). To avoid experimental bias, donors of different ages were distributed randomly across sequencing lanes. For two donors (one aged 18 to 30 and one aged 80 or older), the study analyzed two additional independent replicas of 1 million unique cDNA reads from the same blood draw.

The study at large found these results: The long-lived group showed more naive CD4+ T cells, fewer expanded clones and increased TCR diversity than the aged group, suggesting age selection. As age increased, observed TCR beta diversity per million T cells dropped in a roughly linear way, and a significant reduction was already evident by age around 41. Estimates of total diversity from one million sequenced T cells were regarded as lower bounds and underestimates. A strong correlation was found between observed TCR beta diversity and the percentage of naive T cells measured by flow cytometry. Conclusive comparison of naive and antigen-experienced compartments was prevented by the profiling of bulk unsorted PBMCs. The CMV infection status of donors was not known, potentially confounding age-related changes in expanded clonotypes.

As regards this clonotype: This clone's antigen is unknown. No quality values exist for individual bases; no much larger clone is one base distant.

Taken from the germline V gene, the CDR1 and CDR2 loops are SGHRS and YFSETQ. V loses 4 bases at its end and J loses 6 bases; junction bases beyond the gene matches: 7. The CDR3 sequence holds 15 residues, the cysteine and phenylalanine included. Only the CDR3 portion is preserved as DNA: 45 bases, with reading frame beginning at the first base. The roughly 39 donors, aged 6 to 90 years, were systemically healthy Caucasian individuals from Russia. Approximately 10 milliliters of peripheral blood were collected from each donor into EDTA-treated Vacutainer tubes. Ficoll-Paque density-gradient centrifugation was used to isolate PBMCs, with at least 6.5 million obtained per sample. Total RNA, at least 6 micrograms per sample, was extracted from PBMCs with Trizol reagent. For every donor, flow cytometry on a PBMC aliquot measured the percentage of naive CD45RAhigh/CD27high T cells. Libraries were made using 5' RACE. For sequencing, an Illumina HiSeq 2500 was employed. A second PCR of about 6 to 12 cycles was run with a J-beta primer mix and a sample-barcoded 5' primer. A template-switch 5' adaptor carrying 12 random nucleotides introduced a unique molecular identifier onto each TCR beta cDNA molecule. Each sample yielded at least 2.5 million CDR3-containing paired-end reads. All of the RNA was converted into first-strand cDNA using the Mint cDNA synthesis kit, with a TRBC-specific oligonucleotide serving as the primer. After uracil-DNA glycosylase treatment, a first 18-cycle PCR used universal primers M1SS and BC2_uni_R on all cDNA. On the study's bioinformatics: Normalization of each sample was performed by random selection of 1 million high-quality reads, each carrying a distinct molecular identifier. Reads with shared molecular identifiers were discarded instead of being binned into consensus sequences. MiTCR, set to a Q25 quality threshold and the strictest error-elimination algorithm, was used for CDR3 identification, clonotype clustering and error correction. A nonparametric unseen species model with Euler transformation was used to estimate lower-bound total TCR beta diversity. TCRdb cleaned the public reads at Q25 with fastp, built clones with MiXCR and kept in-frame beta chains. Here each entry gathers all rows of one CDR3 protein and keeps the most common genes and DNA. TCRdb's processing, not the authors' own work, is the source of the V and J calls. The sample yields 650,000 to 1,000,000 distinct CDR3 sequences; around 36% were counted once. Approximately 12% of the sample is held by the ten biggest clonotypes.

This sequence uses TRBV5-1 and TRBJ1-4, and 9 junction bases match TRBD1. The sequencing sample was made of blood. The TCR comes from a man between 18 and 35 years old in good health. The bases read TGCGCCAGCAGCGACGGACAGGGGAGAGATGAAAAACTGTTTTTT. Its protein product is CASSDGQGRDEKLFF. The CDR3 plus the reference TRBV5-1 and TRBJ1-4 genes for the other parts give the full variable domain: KAGVTQTPRYLIKTRGQQVTLSCSPISGHRSVSWYQQTPGQGLQFLFEYFSETQRNKGNFPGRFSGRQFSNSRSEMNVSTLELGDSALYLCASSDGQGRDEKLFFGSGTQLSVL.